This T cell receptor beta chain was documented in a study of T cells after yellow fever vaccination. A few counts support this clonotype. Its antigen is currently unknown. CDR1 and CDR2 (germline): SGHVS, FQNEAQ. The CDR3 contains 14 residues. Unmatched junction bases numbered 5, after V lost 4 bases and J lost 5 bases. Whole-study findings and limits: FACS-sorted repertoires could contain abundant clonotypes contaminating from the bulk population. Once the booster was given, most primary-vaccination clones reappeared, at around 96% for CD4 and more than 85% for CD8. CD4 and CD8 compartments shared a small share of clonotypes. The secondary response showed a weaker magnitude and a faster peak, day 5 versus 15.

TCRdb passed the 5' RACE reads through MiXCR, listing each CDR3 protein once. The sample contains hundreds of thousands of distinct CDR3 sequences, about 13% of which appear only once. V gene TRBV7-8 combines with J gene TRBJ2-1; the match to TRBD2 covers 7 bases. The source was PBMCs, collected on the day of the yellow fever booster vaccination. This TCR derives from a man in his thirties or forties who received the YFV17D yellow fever vaccine. The CDR3 protein is CASSWTRSHNEQFF. The CDR3 nucleotides are TGTGCCAGCAGCTGGACTAGGTCCCACAATGAGCAGTTCTTC. The whole variable domain, filled in from reference TRBV7-8 and TRBJ2-1, reads GAGVSQSPRYKVAKRGQDVALRCDPISGHVSLFWYQQALGQGPEFLTYFQNEAQLDKSGLPSDRFFAERPEGSVSTLKIQRTQQEDSAVYLCASSWTRSHNEQFFGPGTRLTVL.